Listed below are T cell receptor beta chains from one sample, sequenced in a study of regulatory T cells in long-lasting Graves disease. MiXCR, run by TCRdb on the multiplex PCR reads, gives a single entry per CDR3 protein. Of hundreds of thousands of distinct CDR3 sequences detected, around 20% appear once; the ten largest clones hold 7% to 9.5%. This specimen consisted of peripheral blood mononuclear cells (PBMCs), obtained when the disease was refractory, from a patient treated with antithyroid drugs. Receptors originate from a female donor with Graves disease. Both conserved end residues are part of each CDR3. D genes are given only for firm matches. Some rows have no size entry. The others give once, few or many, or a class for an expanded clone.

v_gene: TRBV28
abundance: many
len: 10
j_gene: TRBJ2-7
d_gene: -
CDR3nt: TGTGCCAGCGGAGGGGGCGAGCAGTACTTC
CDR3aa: CASGGGEQYF

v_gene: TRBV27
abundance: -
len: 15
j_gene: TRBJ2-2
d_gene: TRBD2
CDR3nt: TGTGCCAGCAGTCCTATTCGGGACTACGCCGGGGAGCTGTTTTTT
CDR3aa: CASSPIRDYAGELFF

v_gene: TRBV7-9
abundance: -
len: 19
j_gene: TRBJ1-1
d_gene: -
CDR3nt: TGTGCCAGCAGCTTAGTATTGTCGGGCAGGGGATCGCACTCCGCCGTCGCTTTCTTT
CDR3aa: CASSLVLSGRGSHSAVAFF

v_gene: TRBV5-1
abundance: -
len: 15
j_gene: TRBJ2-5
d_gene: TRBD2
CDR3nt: TGCGCCAGCAGCCCTGTCCGAGCGGGAGTTGAGACCCAGTACTTC
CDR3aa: CASSPVRAGVETQYF

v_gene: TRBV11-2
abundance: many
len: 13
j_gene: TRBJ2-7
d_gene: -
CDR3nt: TGTGCCAGCAGCTCCAATGCCAGAGCCGAGCAGTACTTC
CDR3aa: CASSSNARAEQYF

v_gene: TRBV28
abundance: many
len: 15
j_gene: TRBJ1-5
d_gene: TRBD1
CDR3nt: TGTGCCAGCAGGCCGACAGGGGCTCTCTATCAGCCCCAGCATTTT
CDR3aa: CASRPTGALYQPQHF

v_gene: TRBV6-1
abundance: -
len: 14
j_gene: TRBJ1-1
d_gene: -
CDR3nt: TGTGCCAGCAGTGAAGACAGGGCGGTCACTGAAGCTTTCTTT
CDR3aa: CASSEDRAVTEAFF

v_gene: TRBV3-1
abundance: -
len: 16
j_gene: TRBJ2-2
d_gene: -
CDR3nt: TGTGCCAGCAGTCCTACCTCTATTGCGGTCACCGGGGAGCTGTTTTTT
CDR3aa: CASSPTSIAVTGELFF

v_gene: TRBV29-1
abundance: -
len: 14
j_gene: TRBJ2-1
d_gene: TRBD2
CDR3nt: TGCAGCGTGGACACTAGCGGGAGTGCGAATGAGCAGTTCTTC
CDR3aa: CSVDTSGSANEQFF

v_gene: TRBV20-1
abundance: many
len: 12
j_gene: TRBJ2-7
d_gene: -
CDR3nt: TGCAGTGCTAGCCCCCGCTCCTACGAGCAGTACTTC
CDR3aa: CSASPRSYEQYF

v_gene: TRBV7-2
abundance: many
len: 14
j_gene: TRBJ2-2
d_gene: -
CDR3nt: TGCGCCAGCAGCTTGCGGGAAAACACCGGGGAGCTGTTTTTT
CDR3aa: CASSLRENTGELFF

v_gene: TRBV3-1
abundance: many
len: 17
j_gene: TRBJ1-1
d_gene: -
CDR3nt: TGTGCCAGCAGCCAAGATTTTCGAAGGGTTCGGGACACTGAAGCTTTCTTT
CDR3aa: CASSQDFRRVRDTEAFF

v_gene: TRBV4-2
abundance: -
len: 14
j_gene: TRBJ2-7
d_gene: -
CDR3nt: TGTGCCAGCAGCCAAGTACAGGGCCCTGACGAGCAGTACTTC
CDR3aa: CASSQVQGPDEQYF

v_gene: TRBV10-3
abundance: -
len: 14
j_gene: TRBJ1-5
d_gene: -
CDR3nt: TGTGCCATCAGTGAGTCAGGGAATGAACAGCCCCAGCATTTT
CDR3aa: CAISESGNEQPQHF

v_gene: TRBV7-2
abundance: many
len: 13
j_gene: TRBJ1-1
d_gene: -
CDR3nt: TGTGCCAGCAGCGTTTCCGGGGGCCGTAGGGCTTTCTTT
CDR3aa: CASSVSGGRRAFF

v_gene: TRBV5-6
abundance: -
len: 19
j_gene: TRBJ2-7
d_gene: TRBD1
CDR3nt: TGTGCCAGCAGCTTGGCCAATTGGTCCGGGACAGGGCCTCGCTACGAGCAGTACTTC
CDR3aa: CASSLANWSGTGPRYEQYF

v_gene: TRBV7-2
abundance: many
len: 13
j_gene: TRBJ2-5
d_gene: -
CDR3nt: TGTGCCAGCAGCTTAAGCCCCTCCGAGACCCAGTACTTC
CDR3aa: CASSLSPSETQYF

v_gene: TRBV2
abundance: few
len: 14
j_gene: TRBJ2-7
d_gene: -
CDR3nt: TGTGCCAGCAGTGAGACCGGGGACGGCTACGAGCAGTACTTC
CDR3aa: CASSETGDGYEQYF

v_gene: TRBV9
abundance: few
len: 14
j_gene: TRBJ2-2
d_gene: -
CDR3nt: TGTGCCAGCAGCGTAGGAGGAAGGGTCGGGGAGCTGTTTTTT
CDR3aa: CASSVGGRVGELFF

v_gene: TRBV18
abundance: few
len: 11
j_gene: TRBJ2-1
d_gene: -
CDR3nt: TGTGCCAGCTCGGAGGTTGGTGAGCAGTTCTTC
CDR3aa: CASSEVGEQFF

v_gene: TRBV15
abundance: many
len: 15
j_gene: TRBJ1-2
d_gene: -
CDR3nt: TGTGCCACCAGCAGAGGTTCGGGCTTGGGCTATGGCTACACCTTC
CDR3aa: CATSRGSGLGYGYTF

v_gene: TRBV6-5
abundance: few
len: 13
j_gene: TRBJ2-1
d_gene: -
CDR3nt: TGTGCCAGCAGTTACCTAAAAACCAATGAGCAGTTCTTC
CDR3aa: CASSYLKTNEQFF

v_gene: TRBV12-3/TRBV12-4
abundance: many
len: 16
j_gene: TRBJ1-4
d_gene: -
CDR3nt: TGTGCCAGCAGTCCAGGAGTAGGGACTGCTGGTGAAAAACTGTTTTTT
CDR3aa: CASSPGVGTAGEKLFF

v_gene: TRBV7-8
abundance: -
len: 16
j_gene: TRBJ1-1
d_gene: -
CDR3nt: TGTGCCAGCAGCGGCCACAGGGAGTTGGGTGACACTGAAGCTTTCTTT
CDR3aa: CASSGHRELGDTEAFF

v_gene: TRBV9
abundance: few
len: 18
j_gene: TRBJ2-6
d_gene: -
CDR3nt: TGTGCCAGCAGCGTAGAGGCCAGCCCAGTCTCTGGGGCCAACGTCCTGACTTTC
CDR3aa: CASSVEASPVSGANVLTF

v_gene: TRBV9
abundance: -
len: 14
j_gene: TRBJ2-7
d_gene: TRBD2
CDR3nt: TGTGCCAGCAGCCCTCGGACTAGCCAATACGAGCAGTACTTC
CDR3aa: CASSPRTSQYEQYF

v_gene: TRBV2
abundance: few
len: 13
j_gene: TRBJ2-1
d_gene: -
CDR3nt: TGTGCCAGCATGGGCAGCTCCTACAATGAGCAGTTCTTC
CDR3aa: CASMGSSYNEQFF

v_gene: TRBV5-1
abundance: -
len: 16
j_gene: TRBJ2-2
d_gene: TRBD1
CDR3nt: TGCGCCAGCAGCACCGCATGGGACAGGGACACCGGGGAGCTGTTTTTT
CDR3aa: CASSTAWDRDTGELFF

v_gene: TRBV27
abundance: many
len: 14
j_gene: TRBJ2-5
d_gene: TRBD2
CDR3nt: TGTGCCAGCAGAACTAGCGGGATGAGTGAGACCCAGTACTTC
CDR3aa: CASRTSGMSETQYF

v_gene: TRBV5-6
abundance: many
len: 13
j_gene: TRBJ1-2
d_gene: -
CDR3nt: TGTGCCAGCAGCGCGGCAGCTAACTATGGCTACACCTTC
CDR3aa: CASSAAANYGYTF

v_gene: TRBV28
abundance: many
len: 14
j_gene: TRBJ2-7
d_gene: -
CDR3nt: TGTGCCAGCAGTTCGGACAGTAGCTACTACGAGCAGTACTTC
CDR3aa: CASSSDSSYYEQYF

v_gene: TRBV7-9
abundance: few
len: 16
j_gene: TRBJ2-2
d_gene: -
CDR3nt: TGTGCCAGCAGTTCTCCATTCCTGGCAGGGGCCGGGGAGCTGTTTTTT
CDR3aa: CASSSPFLAGAGELFF

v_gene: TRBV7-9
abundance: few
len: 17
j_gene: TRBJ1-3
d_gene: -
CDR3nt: TGTGCCAGCAGCTCCCTTCGACACCTGGACAGCGGAAACACCATATATTTT
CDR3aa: CASSSLRHLDSGNTIYF

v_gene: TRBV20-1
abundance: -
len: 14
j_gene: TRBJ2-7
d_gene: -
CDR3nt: TGCAGTGCTTATAGTTCGAGACACTCCTACGAGCAGTACTTC
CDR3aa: CSAYSSRHSYEQYF

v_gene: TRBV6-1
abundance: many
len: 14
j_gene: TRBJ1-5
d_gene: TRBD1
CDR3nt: TGTGCCAGCAGTGGACACAGGGGGTCTCAGCCCCAGCATTTT
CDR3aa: CASSGHRGSQPQHF

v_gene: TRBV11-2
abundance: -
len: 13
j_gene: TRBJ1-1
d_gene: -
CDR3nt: TGTGCCAGCAGCTTAGATTTACCGGGGGCAGCTTTCTTT
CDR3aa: CASSLDLPGAAFF

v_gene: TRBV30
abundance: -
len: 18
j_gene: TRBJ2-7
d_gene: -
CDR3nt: TGTGCCTGGAATCCACAGGGAAAGTGGAACGGATACCCCTACGAGCAGTACTTC
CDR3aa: CAWNPQGKWNGYPYEQYF

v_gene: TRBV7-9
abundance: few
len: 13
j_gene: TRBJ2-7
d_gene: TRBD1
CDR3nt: TGTGCCAGCAGCCAGACAGGGTTCACCGAGCAGTACTTC
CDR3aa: CASSQTGFTEQYF

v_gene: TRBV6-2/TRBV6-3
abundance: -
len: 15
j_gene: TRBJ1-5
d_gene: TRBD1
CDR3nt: TGTGCCAGCAGCCCGACAGGGAAGGCCTCTCGGCCCCAGCATTTT
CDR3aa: CASSPTGKASRPQHF

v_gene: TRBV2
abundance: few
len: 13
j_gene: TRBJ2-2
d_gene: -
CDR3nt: TGTGCCAGCAGACTAGACCCAAAAGGGGAGCTGTTTTTT
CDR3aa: CASRLDPKGELFF

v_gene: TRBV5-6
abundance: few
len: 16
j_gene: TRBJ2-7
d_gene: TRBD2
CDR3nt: TGTACCAGCAGCTTGGCCTTCTTTAGCGGGAGATACGAGCAGTACTTC
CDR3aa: CTSSLAFFSGRYEQYF

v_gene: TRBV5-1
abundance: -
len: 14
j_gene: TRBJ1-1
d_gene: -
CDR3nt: TGCGCCAGCAGCTGGGGGGCCCCGAACACTGAAGCTTTCTTT
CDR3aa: CASSWGAPNTEAFF